This TCR beta chain was recovered during a study of T cell responses to AZD1222 COVID-19 vaccine. Study-level points and caveats: Only a handful of individuals given AZD1222 were seropositive at baseline. The study sampled repertoires only after the peak T cell response.

This clone came up a few times. Its antigen is not identified. The sample has other DNA sequences that encode this CDR3 too. Recipients boosted at about 4 weeks or about 12 weeks are pooled. Here immunoSEQ multiplex PCR was the method, and the copy in TCRdb shows in-frame clones only, minus some. The sample consists of approximately 150,000 clones, approximately 86% of them appearing once. This CDR3 has 12 residues. Trimming cost V 0 bases and J 7 bases, with 6 bases left between them. Germline-derived CDR1 and CDR2 are LGHDT and YNNKEL (reference sequence). The starting material was peripheral blood, obtained 28 days after the second AZD1222 dose. The rearrangement links TRBV3-1 (or the pseudogene TRBV3-2) to TRBJ1-2; the D is unclear. This receptor was obtained from an adult who received the AZD1222 COVID-19 vaccine. CDR3 DNA sequence: TGTGCCAGCAGCCAAGAAAGAGGTGGCTACACCTTC. It yields the protein CASSQERGGYTF.